What follows are 25 T cell receptor beta chains derived from one specimen sequenced in a study of cytomegalovirus exposure and HLA in healthy donors. The primer mix had 60 Vbeta and 13 Jbeta primers. The data were produced by immunoSEQ multiplex PCR, yet TCRdb's version contains in-frame clones alone and is incomplete. The table has approximately 150,000 clones, roughly 80% seen once. Sequencing was carried out using PBMCs. The receptors come from a man in his forties in good health and CMV-seronegative.

The V gene is TRBV7-2, the J gene TRBJ2-5; D remains unclear. With 5 bases removed from V and 5 bases from J, the gap between germline ends came to 9 bases. This CDR3 is 12 amino acids long. Germline V gene sequence: CDR1 SGHTA, CDR2 FQGNSA. The CDR3 sequence is CASSRYSETQYF. As DNA, the CDR3 is TGTGCCAGCAGCCGATACTCGGAGACCCAGTACTTC.

This clone turned up a few times. The gene calls are TRBV4-2 and TRBJ1-2; no definite D call. The V and J ends lost 0 bases and 3 bases respectively, with 11 bases between them. This CDR3 has 15 residues. The germline gives CDR1 LGHNA, CDR2 YNFKEQ. The CDR3 loop reads CASSQESPNDYGYTF. CDR3 DNA sequence: TGTGCCAGCAGCCAAGAATCCCCAAATGACTATGGCTACACCTTC.

The chain uses TRBV11-2 and TRBJ2-3; 8 nucleotides agree with TRBD2. This CDR3 spans 16 amino acids. CDR1 is SGHAT and CDR2 is FQNNGV in the germline V gene. V shed 6 bases and J 2 bases; nucleotides not matched to a gene: 10. CDR3 sequence: CASSPGAGGSTDTQYF. The CDR3 nucleotides are TGTGCCAGCAGTCCGGGGGCGGGGGGTTCCACAGATACGCAGTATTTT.

V usage is TRBV7-3 and J usage is TRBJ2-3; D possibly corresponds to TRBD1 (6 bases). This CDR3 region has 14 residues. CDR1 is SGHTA, CDR2 FQGTGA, per germline. The V and J ends lost 3 bases and 4 bases respectively, with 11 bases between them. DNA for the CDR3: TGTGCCAGCAGCTTCGTAGGGGGATCAGATACGCAGTATTTT. Translation gives CASSFVGGSDTQYF.

This clone has just a few counts. The chain links TRBV7-9 to TRBJ2-7, with TRBD2 matching 10 bases. The ends lost 1 base at V and 3 bases at J; junction bases unmatched: 6. The CDR3 runs 16 residues. Germline loops: CDR1 SEHNR, CDR2 FQNEAQ (reference sequence). CDR3 DNA sequence: TGTGCCAGCAGCTTAGTAGGGGTAGCGGGGGGCTACGAGCAGTACTTC. This encodes CASSLVGVAGGYEQYF.

The chain uses TRBV7-9 and TRBJ2-5; D is possibly TRBD2 (6 bases). V was shortened by 3 bases and J by 3 bases, with 11 bases between the two germline ends. The CDR3 loop spans 14 amino acids. The germline V gene encodes CDR1 SEHNR and CDR2 FQNEAQ (reference sequence). The CDR3 protein is CASSFPGGEETQYF. CDR3 DNA: TGTGCCAGCAGCTTCCCCGGGGGTGAAGAGACCCAGTACTTC.

The chain has TRBV6-1 and TRBJ1-3; D may be TRBD1 (6 bases). The CDR3 loop spans 14 amino acids. Germline CDR1 and CDR2: MNHNS and SASEGT. The V and J ends lost 6 bases and 1 base respectively, with 10 bases between them. CDR3 amino acids: CASRGHLSGNTIYF. As DNA, the CDR3 is TGTGCCAGCAGGGGACACCTATCTGGAAACACCATATATTTT.

The chain couples TRBV2 to TRBJ2-7; 7 bases match TRBD2. The length of the CDR3 is 13 residues. Germline CDR1 is SNHLY and CDR2 is FYNNEI. Trimming at V came to 5 bases and at J to 3 bases, leaving 4 bases not matched to a gene. CDR3 sequence: CASSSGGGYEQYF. The DNA for the CDR3 is TGTGCCAGCAGTTCGGGGGGAGGCTACGAGCAGTACTTC.

This clone has just one count. J is TRBJ1-4 and V is TRBV5-4, with D possibly TRBD1 on 6 matching bases. CDR1 SGHNT and CDR2 YYREEE come from the germline V gene (reference sequence). The CDR3 length is 15 residues. V shed 2 bases and J shed 7 bases, with 15 bases lying between them. CDR3 coding DNA: TGTGCCAGCAGCTTAAAGGGGGGGCTAGGTGAAAAACTGTTTTTT. Residues: CASSLKGGLGEKLFF.

The rearrangement links TRBV11-2 to TRBJ2-1; maybe TRBD1 (6 bases). The CDR3 extends over 12 amino acids. Looked up from germline, CDR1 is SGHAT and CDR2 is FQNNGV. Deletions cut 1 base from V and 9 bases from J, with 7 bases between. The CDR3 loop reads CASSLGGGEQFF. Here the CDR3 DNA reads TGTGCCAGCAGCTTAGGAGGGGGTGAGCAGTTCTTC.

V gene TRBV29-1 combines with J gene TRBJ1-1; D call uncertain. There are 13 residues in the CDR3. Germline loops: CDR1 SQVTM, CDR2 ANQGSEA. V shed 6 bases and J shed 3 bases, with 14 bases lying between them. The CDR3 loop reads CSVARGGDTEAFF. The CDR3 nucleotides are TGCAGCGTGGCTCGAGGCGGGGACACTGAAGCTTTCTTT.

The rearrangement links TRBV5-1 to TRBJ2-5, with D perhaps matching TRBD2 (6 bases). The assigned J gene may be wrong: the sequence end matches TRBJ2-7 better. The CDR3 covers 17 residues. CDR1 and CDR2 (germline): SGHRS, YFSETQ. CDR3 protein: CASSLDPAAGLVNEQYF. In DNA form, the CDR3 reads TGCGCCAGCAGCTTGGACCCCGCCGCGGGGTTAGTGAACGAGCAGTACTTC.

This chain connects TRBV10-1 to TRBJ1-5; TRBD1 aligns across 8 bases. V trimming: 8 bases; J trimming: 5 bases; junction bases outside the gene matches: 11. CDR1 is WNHNN and CDR2 is SYGVQD in the germline V gene (reference sequence). The CDR3 totals 15 residues. CDR3 DNA: TGCGCCAGCGTCGAGGCGGGACAGGCCTATCAGCCCCAGCATTTT. Its protein is CASVEAGQAYQPQHF.

V and J are TRBV5-1 and TRBJ1-2; D perhaps matches TRBD1 (6 bases). The V end lost 4 bases, the J end lost 3 bases, and 16 bases lay between the germline ends. The CDR3 contains 15 residues. Germline V gene data show CDR1 as SGHRS and CDR2 as YFSETQ. CDR3 residues: CASSPPAGAHYGYTF. CDR3 bases: TGCGCCAGCAGCCCTCCCGCGGGGGCTCACTATGGCTACACCTTC. Full variable domain (rest looked up from reference TRBV5-1 and TRBJ1-2): KAGVTQTPRYLIKTRGQQVTLSCSPISGHRSVSWYQQTPGQGLQFLFEYFSETQRNKGNFPGRFSGRQFSNSRSEMNVSTLELGDSALYLCASSPPAGAHYGYTFGSGTRLTVV.

In its sample, this clone was seen a few times. The chain couples TRBV7-8 to TRBJ1-3; weak D call: TRBD1 (5 bases). The CDR3 is 15 residues long. The V gene lost 5 bases and the J gene lost 4 bases, with 15 bases spanning the gap. CDR1 SGHVS and CDR2 FQNEAQ come from the germline V gene. CDR3 sequence reads: CASSARDLGGNTIYF. The CDR3 coding sequence is TGTGCCAGCAGCGCCAGGGACTTAGGAGGAAACACCATATATTTT.

V gene TRBV7-3 combines with J gene TRBJ2-1; weak D call: TRBD1 (5 bases). This CDR3 has 14 amino acids. Per the germline V gene, CDR1 is SGHTA and CDR2 is FQGTGA. V lost 3 bases to trimming and J lost 7 bases, with 13 bases between them. Here the CDR3 DNA reads TGTGCCAGCAGCTTGGGGCCCCCTTTGAATGAGCAGTTCTTC. Its translation: CASSLGPPLNEQFF.

The chain employs TRBV4-1 and TRBJ2-3; 7 bases are shared with TRBD2. Germline trimming cut 1 base from V and 6 bases from J; bases unmatched to any gene: 4. This CDR3 region has 14 residues. Germline V gene data show CDR1 as MGHRA and CDR2 as YSYEKL. The DNA for the CDR3 is TGCGCCAGCAGCCAAGGTGGACTAGATGATACGCAGTATTTT. Protein product: CASSQGGLDDTQYF.

The J gene is TRBJ2-3, the V gene TRBV11-2, with D maybe TRBD1 (5 bases). Trimming pared 4 bases from V and 6 bases from J, leaving 8 bases between. The CDR3 is 12 amino acids. Per the germline V gene, CDR1 is SGHAT and CDR2 is FQNNGV. CDR3 residues: CASSSQGDTQYF. CDR3 DNA: TGTGCCAGCAGCTCGCAGGGTGATACGCAGTATTTT. The entire variable domain, with the rest obtained from reference TRBV11-2 and TRBJ2-3, is as follows: EAGVAQSPRYKIIEKRQSVAFWCNPISGHATLYWYQQILGQGPKLLIQFQNNGVVDDSQLPKDRFSAERLKGVDSTLKIQPAKLEDSAVYLCASSSQGDTQYFGPGTRLTVL.

The chain combines TRBV28 with TRBJ1-5, with TRBD1 as a possible D gene (6 bases). From germline, CDR1 is MDHEN and CDR2 SYDVKM. V shed 5 bases and J shed 6 bases, with 23 bases lying between them. The CDR3 contains 17 residues. The CDR3 DNA is TGTGCCAGCAGTCCATCGCGGGGGGGGCGAGTCAGTCAGCCCCAGCATTTT. Its protein product is CASSPSRGGRVSQPQHF.

This chain joins TRBV5-1 and TRBJ1-3; 7 positions agree with TRBD1. The CDR3 covers 14 residues. In germline, CDR1 is SGHRS, CDR2 YFSETQ. V trimming: 3 bases; J trimming: 4 bases; junction bases outside the gene matches: 4. CDR3 in DNA: TGCGCCAGCAGCTCGAGGGACAGAGGAAACACCATATATTTT. This translates into CASSSRDRGNTIYF. The full variable domain, in which reference TRBV5-1 and TRBJ1-3 provide the parts outside the CDR3, is KAGVTQTPRYLIKTRGQQVTLSCSPISGHRSVSWYQQTPGQGLQFLFEYFSETQRNKGNFPGRFSGRQFSNSRSEMNVSTLELGDSALYLCASSSRDRGNTIYFGEGSWLTVV.

This chain uses TRBV11-2 with TRBJ1-2; D remains ambiguous. CDR3 length: 15 amino acids. Germline CDR1 and CDR2: SGHAT and FQNNGV. The V end lost 4 bases, the J end lost 4 bases, and 16 bases lay between the germline ends. As DNA, the CDR3 is TGTGCCAGCAGCTCCCCCCGGACTGCTTTCTATGGCTACACCTTC. It is translated as CASSSPRTAFYGYTF.

This clone was observed a handful of times. V usage is TRBV7-2 and J usage is TRBJ2-1; TRBD2 might be the D (5 bases). V gave up 2 bases and J gave up 8 bases, with 22 bases separating them. The CDR3 is 17 residues long. Germline V gene sequence: CDR1 SGHTA, CDR2 FQGNSA. CDR3 bases: TGTGCCAGCAGCTTATCCCCCCAAGCGGCCCCCGCTCATGAGCAGTTCTTC. It codes for CASSLSPQAAPAHEQFF.

The chain combines TRBV5-4 with TRBJ1-1; D perhaps matches TRBD1 (5 bases). The length of the CDR3 is 15 residues. V was cut by 0 bases and J by 1 base, with 10 bases left in between. Germline V gene lookup returns CDR1 SGHNT and CDR2 YYREEE (reference sequence). The CDR3 coding sequence is TGTGCCAGCAGCTTGGCCCGGGGGACGAACACTGAAGCTTTCTTT. This encodes CASSLARGTNTEAFF.

The J gene is TRBJ2-7, the V gene TRBV6-5; TRBD1 agrees at 7 bases. Per the germline V gene, CDR1 is MNHEY and CDR2 is SVGAGI. CDR3 size: 14 residues. After removal of 6 bases from V and 6 bases from J, the junction contained 11 bases not matched to a gene. CDR3 sequence (DNA): TGTGCCAGCAGCCGACAGGGTGGACTTCTCGAGCAGTACTTC. Amino acids: CASSRQGGLLEQYF.

V is TRBV10-3 and J is TRBJ2-6; 8 bases are a match to TRBD1. Germline V CDR1 and CDR2: ENHRY, SYGVKD. The CDR3 runs 16 residues. For the CDR3, the DNA is TGTGCGGTAGGACAGGGTCTTTCCTCTGGGGCCAACGTCCTGACTTTC. Amino acids: CAVGQGLSSGANVLTF.